A single sample gave rise to the 32 T cell receptor beta chains below, sequenced in a study of blood T cell repertoires in COVID-19. TCRdb's table, derived via immunoSEQ multiplex PCR, lists solely in-frame clones and lacks some. The table has a few hundred thousand clones, 81% seen once; the top ten hold about 1.2%. Sequencing used peripheral blood. These receptors were obtained from a human donor with acute or convalescent COVID-19. The donor label of this sample is uncertain.

V is TRBV2 and J is TRBJ2-1, with D maybe TRBD2 (6 bases). CDR3 length: 18 residues. The V gene's germline CDR1 is SNHLY and CDR2 FYNNEI. V was trimmed by 3 bases and J by 0 bases, leaving 18 bases between them. The CDR3 DNA follows: TGTGCCAGCAGTGATCTGCTGTCTAGCGTCAGCTCCTACAATGAGCAGTTCTTC. This codes for CASSDLLSSVSSYNEQFF.

The chain uses TRBV29-1 and TRBJ2-7, with D perhaps matching TRBD1 (5 bases). CDR3 size: 14 residues. Trimming removed 4 bases from V and 2 bases from J, with 15 bases in between. The germline V gene has CDR1 SQVTM and CDR2 ANQGSEA. DNA of the CDR3: TGCAGCGTTGTCTTGGGCAGGGCCGCCTACGAGCAGTACTTC. This encodes CSVVLGRAAYEQYF.

This chain uses TRBV5-6 with TRBJ2-1; D unresolved. The CDR3 has 12 amino acids. The V end was cut by 4 bases, the J end by 5 bases, with 7 bases between. In germline, CDR1 is SGHDT, CDR2 YYEEEE. The CDR3 reads CASSPLNNEQFF. In nucleotides, the CDR3 is TGTGCCAGCAGCCCCCTAAACAATGAGCAGTTCTTC.

The rearrangement links TRBV29-1 to TRBJ1-1; D gene unclear. V lost 7 bases and J lost 1, with 10 bases in between. The length of the CDR3 is 12 residues. Germline CDR1 is SQVTM and CDR2 is ANQGSEA. CDR3 protein: CSAIRGNTEAFF. CDR3 in DNA: TGCAGCGCAATACGGGGGAACACTGAAGCTTTCTTT.

The rearrangement links TRBV7-6 to TRBJ1-1; TRBD1 agrees at 9 bases. The CDR3 sequence is 16 residues long. Per the germline V gene, CDR1 is SGHVS and CDR2 is FNYEAQ. With V trimmed by 5 bases and J by 1 base, 8 bases remained unmatched. The CDR3 DNA reads TGTGCCAGCAGCCGGGGACAGGGAGGAGGGAACACTGAAGCTTTCTTT. It translates to CASSRGQGGGNTEAFF.

The CDR3 coding sequence is TGTGCCAGTAGTTCGGGACAGACTTTGACTGAAGCTTTCTTT. Its protein product is CASSSGQTLTEAFF. This sequence joins TRBV19 and TRBJ1-1; 7 bases are shared with TRBD1. This CDR3 has 14 residues. Unmatched junction bases numbered 8, after V lost 5 bases and J lost 5 bases. Per germline, CDR1 LNHDA and CDR2 SQIVND (reference sequence).

The chain uses TRBV5-6 and TRBJ1-3, with D possibly TRBD1 on 6 matching bases. The CDR3 loop spans 14 amino acids. V lost 2 bases to trimming and J lost 4 bases, with 10 bases between them. Germline CDR1 reads SGHDT; CDR2 reads YYEEEE. The DNA of the CDR3 is TGTGCCAGCAGCTTCAGTGGGACAGGAAACACCATATATTTT. Encoded protein: CASSFSGTGNTIYF.

About this clone: Other DNA sequences in this specimen translate into the identical CDR3. The rearrangement uses TRBV30 and TRBJ1-1, with 8 bases lining up with TRBD1. The CDR3 has 13 residues. The J segment lost 2 bases and the V segment lost 5 bases, leaving 4 bases of the junction unmatched. Germline-derived CDR1 and CDR2 are GTSNPN and SVGIG (reference sequence). The CDR3 region is CAWDRGGNTEAFF. The CDR3 DNA follows: TGTGCCTGGGACAGGGGTGGTAACACTGAAGCTTTCTTT. The full variable domain, rest sourced from reference TRBV30 and TRBJ1-1, is SQTIHQWPATLVQPVGSPLSLECTVEGTSNPNLYWYRQAAGRGLQLLFYSVGIGQISSEVPQNLSASRPQDRQFILSSKKLLLSDSGFYLCAWDRGGNTEAFFGQGTRLTVV.

This chain connects TRBV30 to TRBJ2-7, with 8 bases that match TRBD1. This CDR3 has 14 residues. With V trimmed by 0 bases and J by 6 bases, 7 bases remained unmatched. The germline V gene has CDR1 GTSNPN and CDR2 SVGIG (reference sequence). DNA for the CDR3: TGTGCCTGGAGTGTTGACAGGGGAATAGGCGAGCAGTACTTC. Translated: CAWSVDRGIGEQYF.

This clone was recorded once. The rearrangement links TRBV27 to TRBJ2-7, with TRBD1 identical over 9 bases. The J segment lost 4 bases and the V segment lost 6 bases, leaving 13 bases of the junction unmatched. In germline, CDR1 is MNHEY, CDR2 SMNVEV (reference sequence). The CDR3 spans 16 residues. The CDR3 here is CASSPSGTGKSYEQYF. CDR3 sequence (DNA): TGTGCCAGCAGCCCTTCTGGGACAGGGAAGTCTTACGAGCAGTACTTC.

The V and J genes are TRBV14 and TRBJ2-3; TRBD2 matches at 9 bases. The CDR3 length is 15 residues. Trimming at V came to 4 bases and at J to 3 bases, leaving 5 bases not matched to a gene. Germline lookup yields CDR1 SGHDN and CDR2 FVKESK. The DNA for the CDR3 is TGTGCCAGCAGCCGTGTTAGCGGGAGAACAGATACGCAGTATTTT. Translation gives CASSRVSGRTDTQYF.

J is TRBJ2-3 and V is TRBV7-6, with TRBD2 identical over 16 bases. This CDR3 comprises 19 residues. Germline values: CDR1 SGHVS, CDR2 FNYEAQ. Trimming at V came to 3 bases and at J to 0 bases, leaving 6 bases not matched to a gene. The CDR3 DNA is TGTGCCAGCAGCTTGGGGCCGGGACTAGCGGGAGGGAGCACAGATACGCAGTATTTT. This gives the protein CASSLGPGLAGGSTDTQYF.

The genes are TRBV30 and TRBJ2-1; TRBD2 matches 8 bases. V was pared by 7 bases and J by 9 bases, with 14 bases of the junction left unmatched. CDR1 and CDR2 (germline): GTSNPN, SVGIG (reference sequence). The CDR3 has 14 residues. The CDR3 DNA reads TGTGCCTTTACAACCGGGACTAGATTAGCTGAGCAGTTCTTC. Its translation is CAFTTGTRLAEQFF.

This chain connects TRBV7-6 to TRBJ2-1; 9 bases map to TRBD2. The CDR3 loop spans 18 amino acids. Germline V gene sequence: CDR1 SGHVS, CDR2 FNYEAQ. V was pared by 1 base and J by 6 bases, with 13 bases of the junction left unmatched. The CDR3: CASSLDNQSAGGRNEQFF. In DNA, the CDR3 is TGTGCCAGCAGCTTAGATAATCAATCGGCGGGGGGGCGCAATGAGCAGTTCTTC. Together with reference TRBV7-6 and TRBJ2-1, the CDR3 gives the full variable domain: GAGVSQSPRYKVTKRGQDVALRCDPISGHVSLYWYRQALGQGPEFLTYFNYEAQQDKSGLPNDRFSAERPEGSISTLTIQRTEQRDSAMYRCASSLDNQSAGGRNEQFFGPGTRLTVL.

The chain links TRBV6-5 to TRBJ2-1; D perhaps matches TRBD1 (6 bases). The CDR3 sequence is 15 residues long. In germline, CDR1 is MNHEY, CDR2 SVGAGI. V was shortened by 1 base and J by 12 bases, with 19 bases between the two germline ends. The CDR3 loop is CASSYLGASRGTQFF. The CDR3 bases are TGTGCCAGCAGTTACTTGGGGGCCTCCCGTGGAACGCAGTTCTTC.

The count of this clone is one. The gene calls are TRBV30 and TRBJ1-2, with D possibly TRBD1 on 6 matching bases. The CDR3 is 14 amino acids. With 4 bases removed from V and 1 base from J, the gap between germline ends came to 13 bases. Per the germline V gene, CDR1 is GTSNPN and CDR2 is SVGIG (reference sequence). CDR3 sequence (DNA): TGTGCCTGGACTCGGGACACGATTAACTATGGCTACACCTTC. Amino acid sequence: CAWTRDTINYGYTF.

The rearrangement joins TRBV5-1 to TRBJ2-1, with TRBD2 matching 10 bases. This CDR3 spans 15 amino acids. The V and J ends lost 7 bases and 0 bases, in that order; junction bases with no gene match: 4. Germline V lookup: CDR1 SGHRS, CDR2 YFSETQ. This CDR3 reads CASGVAGGSYNEQFF. As DNA, the CDR3 is TGCGCCAGCGGGGTAGCGGGAGGCTCCTACAATGAGCAGTTCTTC.

The CDR3 nucleotides are TGTGCCAGCAGAACAGGGACTAGCGGGGGGGTCTACGAGCAGTACTTC. Its protein is CASRTGTSGGVYEQYF. The chain employs TRBV27 and TRBJ2-7; TRBD2 aligns across 16 bases. Germline loops: CDR1 MNHEY, CDR2 SMNVEV (reference sequence). After removal of 6 bases from V and 3 bases from J, the junction contained 5 bases not matched to a gene. The CDR3 is 16 amino acids.

This clone was recorded a few times. V is TRBV28 and J is TRBJ1-5; D is unclear. This CDR3 has 14 residues. CDR1 MDHEN and CDR2 SYDVKM come from the germline V gene. Trimming stripped 6 bases from V and 0 bases from J, with 9 bases between. The CDR3 loop reads CASRPDYSNQPQHF. The CDR3 nucleotides read TGTGCCAGCAGGCCGGACTATAGCAATCAGCCCCAGCATTTT.

This rearrangement joins TRBV19 to TRBJ1-1, with a weak D call TRBD1 (5 bases). The V and J ends lost 9 bases and 1 base respectively, with 6 bases between them. Germline V gene sequence: CDR1 LNHDA, CDR2 SQIVND (reference sequence). The CDR3 has 11 residues. The CDR3 nucleotides are TGTGCCAGCACAGGGAACACTGAAGCTTTCTTT. Translating it yields CASTGNTEAFF.

This rearrangement joins TRBV5-6 to TRBJ2-7, with a possible D match to TRBD1 (6 bases). Between the trimmed V and J ends, which lost 7 bases and 6 bases, there was a span of 11 bases. The CDR3 has 11 residues. Germline CDR1 and CDR2: SGHDT and YYEEEE. The CDR3 coding sequence is TGTGCCAGCGGTACAGGGTTCGAGCAGTACTTC. It encodes CASGTGFEQYF.

This clone was counted between two and nine times. The J gene is TRBJ1-2, the V gene TRBV28; D unresolved. Germline CDR1 is MDHEN and CDR2 is SYDVKM. The CDR3 sequence is 11 residues long. The V gene lost 5 bases and the J gene lost 8 bases, with 9 bases spanning the gap. The CDR3 sequence: CASSETRGYTF. CDR3 sequence (DNA): TGTGCCAGCAGTGAAACGCGGGGCTACACCTTC.

The rearrangement links TRBV2 to TRBJ1-3, with D unclear. Looked up from germline, CDR1 is SNHLY and CDR2 is FYNNEI. The CDR3 loop spans 17 amino acids. V was trimmed by 3 bases and J by 0 bases, leaving 15 bases between them. The CDR3 here is CASSDWVGPASGNTIYF. The CDR3 DNA follows: TGTGCCAGCAGTGATTGGGTGGGCCCAGCCTCTGGAAACACCATATATTTT.

The chain recombines TRBV28 with TRBJ2-3; weak D call: TRBD2 (6 bases). V lost 0 bases to trimming and J lost 4 bases, with 11 bases between them. Germline V gives CDR1 MDHEN, CDR2 SYDVKM. CDR3 size: 15 residues. CDR3 DNA sequence: TGTGCCAGCAGTTTATGGCGGTCTAGCGCAGATACGCAGTATTTT. It yields the protein CASSLWRSSADTQYF.

The gene calls are TRBV27 and TRBJ1-4; D possibly corresponds to TRBD1 (5 bases). Trimming stripped 0 bases from V and 8 bases from J, with 13 bases between. The V gene's germline CDR1 is MNHEY and CDR2 SMNVEV (reference sequence). CDR3 length: 15 residues. The CDR3 DNA reads as TGTGCCAGCAGTTTATCCCGCAGGGTAGGCGAAAAACTGTTTTTT. Residues: CASSLSRRVGEKLFF.

This rearrangement joins TRBV4-2 to TRBJ1-1; possible D gene TRBD1, 5 bases. CDR1 LGHNA and CDR2 YNFKEQ come from the germline V gene. Deletions cut 0 bases from V and 11 bases from J, with 19 bases between. The CDR3 contains 15 residues. The CDR3 protein is CASSQERRDSLGAFF. The CDR3 nucleotides are TGTGCCAGCAGCCAAGAGAGACGTGACAGCCTTGGGGCTTTCTTT.

This chain joins TRBV5-1 and TRBJ1-1; 12 positions match TRBD1. CDR1 SGHRS and CDR2 YFSETQ come from the germline V gene. J lost 5 bases, V lost 3 bases, and 8 bases had no gene match. The CDR3 totals 16 residues. The CDR3 DNA is TGCGCCAGCAGCTCGGGACAGGGGGCTCTCTCGACTGAAGCTTTCTTT. Protein product: CASSSGQGALSTEAFF. Full variable domain (missing parts from reference TRBV5-1 and TRBJ1-1): KAGVTQTPRYLIKTRGQQVTLSCSPISGHRSVSWYQQTPGQGLQFLFEYFSETQRNKGNFPGRFSGRQFSNSRSEMNVSTLELGDSALYLCASSSGQGALSTEAFFGQGTRLTVV.

This clone was counted a single time. The rearrangement uses TRBV2 and TRBJ2-3; 9 nucleotides line up with TRBD1. CDR3 length equals 15 residues. The germline gives CDR1 SNHLY, CDR2 FYNNEI. V gave up 5 bases and J gave up 2 bases; unmatched junction bases: 5. CDR3 sequence: CASSLTGGLTDTQYF. CDR3 in DNA: TGTGCCAGCAGTCTGACAGGGGGACTCACAGATACGCAGTATTTT.

This chain joins TRBV5-5 and TRBJ2-3, with 7 bases lining up with TRBD1. The junction had 6 bases not matched to a gene; V was cut back by 3 bases and J by 2 bases. CDR3 size: 15 residues. The germline gives CDR1 SGHKS, CDR2 YYEKEE (reference sequence). Here the CDR3 reads CASSSRDRVTDTQYF. CDR3 coding DNA: TGTGCCAGCAGCTCCCGGGACAGAGTCACAGATACGCAGTATTTT.

The chain is built from TRBV28 and TRBJ1-1; D perhaps matches TRBD1 (5 bases). The CDR3 loop spans 12 amino acids. The germline V gene has CDR1 MDHEN and CDR2 SYDVKM. The V end lost 5 bases, the J end lost 9 bases, and 13 bases lay between the germline ends. The CDR3 sequence is CASSLGHYQAFF. Here the CDR3 DNA reads TGTGCCAGCAGTCTCGGACACTATCAAGCTTTCTTT.

This sequence joins TRBV27 and TRBJ1-2, with D uncertain. V dropped 6 bases and J dropped 8 bases, with 16 bases sitting between them. The CDR3 contains 13 residues. The germline V gene has CDR1 MNHEY and CDR2 SMNVEV (reference sequence). The CDR3 reads CASSLSRSKGYTF. In nucleotides, the CDR3 is TGTGCCAGCAGCCTCAGTCGTTCGAAGGGCTACACCTTC.

This sequence joins TRBV30 and TRBJ2-7; TRBD1 matches 7 bases. This CDR3 has 16 amino acids. Germline V gene sequence: CDR1 GTSNPN, CDR2 SVGIG (reference sequence). V shed 0 bases and J 2 bases; nucleotides not matched to a gene: 10. In DNA form, the CDR3 reads TGTGCCTGGAGTGTTATCCGGACAGGCCTTACCTACGAGCAGTACTTC. Its protein product is CAWSVIRTGLTYEQYF.